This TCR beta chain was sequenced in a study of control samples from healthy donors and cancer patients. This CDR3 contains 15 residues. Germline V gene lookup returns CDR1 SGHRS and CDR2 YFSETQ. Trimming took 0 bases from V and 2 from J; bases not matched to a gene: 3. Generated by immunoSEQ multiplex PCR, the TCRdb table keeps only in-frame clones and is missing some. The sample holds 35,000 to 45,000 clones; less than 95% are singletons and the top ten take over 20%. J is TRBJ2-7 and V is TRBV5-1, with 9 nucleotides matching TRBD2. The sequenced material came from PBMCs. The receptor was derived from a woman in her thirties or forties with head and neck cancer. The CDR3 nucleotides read TGCGCCAGCAGCTTGGGGCTAGCGGGACCCTACGAGCAGTACTTC. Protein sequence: CASSLGLAGPYEQYF.